This T cell receptor (beta chain) was recorded in a study of OX40 agonist ivuxolimab in advanced cancers. On the study more broadly: Ivuxolimab, an agonistic anti-OX40 (CD134) antibody, was given to patients. The study's findings and limits: More expanded clones were seen, on average, in CD8+ T cells than in CD4+. Several nonresponders also turned out to have low normalized T-cell clonal expansion.

With regard to this clone: Its target is not known.

Measured with immunoSEQ multiplex PCR; TCRdb has only the in-frame clones, and not every one. Counted here are approximately 80,000 clones, under 95% occurring once; the ten biggest clones make up approximately 0.39%. The CDR3 contains 14 residues. The germline gives CDR1 ENHRY, CDR2 SYGVKD. V was shortened by 3 bases and J by 0 bases, with 9 bases between the two germline ends. Systemic immunosuppression or autoimmune disease history was grounds to exclude patients. Sequencing was performed on CD4+ or CD8+ T cells sorted from blood, taken in a trial of the OX40 agonist ivuxolimab. This TCR was sampled from an adult with an advanced solid tumor such as melanoma, head and neck, liver or kidney cancer. The chain joins TRBV10-3 to TRBJ2-7; D is unclear. This CDR3 reads CAISDFPSSYEQYF. The CDR3 DNA is TGTGCCATCAGTGATTTTCCGAGCTCCTACGAGCAGTACTTC.